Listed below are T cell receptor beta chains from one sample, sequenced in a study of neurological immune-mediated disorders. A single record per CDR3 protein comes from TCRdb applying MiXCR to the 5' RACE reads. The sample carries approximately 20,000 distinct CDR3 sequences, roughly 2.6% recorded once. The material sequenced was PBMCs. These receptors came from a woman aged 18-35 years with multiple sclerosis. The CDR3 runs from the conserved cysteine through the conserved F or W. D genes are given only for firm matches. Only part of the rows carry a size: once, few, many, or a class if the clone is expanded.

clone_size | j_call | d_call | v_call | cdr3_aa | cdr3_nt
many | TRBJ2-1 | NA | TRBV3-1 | CASSQGIYNEQFF | TGTGCCAGCAGCCAAGGAATCTACAATGAGCAGTTCTTC
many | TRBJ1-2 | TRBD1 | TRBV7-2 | CASSRAQRTGVNGYTF | TGTGCCAGCAGCCGCGCCCAGAGGACAGGGGTGAATGGCTACACCTTC
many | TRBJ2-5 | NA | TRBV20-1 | CSARDQDSARQTQYF | TGCAGTGCTAGAGATCAGGACTCGGCCCGCCAGACCCAGTACTTC
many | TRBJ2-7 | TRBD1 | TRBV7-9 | CASSFLQGADEQYF | TGTGCCAGCAGCTTTTTGCAGGGGGCGGACGAGCAGTACTTC
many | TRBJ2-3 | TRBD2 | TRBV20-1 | CSARTPGAGGHTDTQYF | TGCAGTGCTAGGACCCCCGGAGCGGGGGGCCACACAGATACGCAGTATTTT
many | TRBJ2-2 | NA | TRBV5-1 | CASSLEGIHNTGELFF | TGCGCCAGCAGCCTGGAAGGGATACACAACACCGGGGAGCTGTTTTTT
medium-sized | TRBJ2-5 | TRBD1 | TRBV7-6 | CASSSPDRGETQYF | TGTGCCAGCAGCTCCCCGGACAGGGGAGAGACCCAGTACTTC
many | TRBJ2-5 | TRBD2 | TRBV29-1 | CSVEGREWEETQYF | TGCAGCGTTGAAGGGCGGGAGTGGGAAGAGACCCAGTACTTC
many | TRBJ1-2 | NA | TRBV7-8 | CASTLPGAGYTF | TGTGCCAGCACCCTACCGGGGGCTGGCTACACCTTC
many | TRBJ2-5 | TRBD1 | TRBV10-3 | CAISAGQQETQYF | TGTGCCATCAGTGCGGGACAGCAAGAGACCCAGTACTTC
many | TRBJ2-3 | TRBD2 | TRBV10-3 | CASLTSGGNTQYF | TGTGCCAGCTTGACTAGCGGGGGGAATACGCAGTATTTT
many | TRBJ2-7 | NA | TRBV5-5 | CASSLDRDTEQYF | TGTGCCAGCAGCTTAGACCGGGACACCGAGCAGTACTTC
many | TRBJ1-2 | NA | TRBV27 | CASRDWGYGYTF | TGTGCCAGCAGGGACTGGGGCTATGGCTACACCTTC
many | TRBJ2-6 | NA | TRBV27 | CASRSGANVLTF | TGTGCCAGTCGGTCTGGGGCCAACGTCCTGACTTTC
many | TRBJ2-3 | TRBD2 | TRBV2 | CASSEARGSGGDTQYF | TGTGCCAGCAGTGAAGCAAGAGGTAGCGGGGGAGATACGCAGTATTTT
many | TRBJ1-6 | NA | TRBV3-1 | CASSQDSGFRNFSPLHF | TGTGCCAGCAGCCAAGATTCCGGATTTCGAAACTTCTCACCCCTCCACTTT
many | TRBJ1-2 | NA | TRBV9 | CASKSGITNYGYTF | TGTGCCAGCAAATCGGGGATAACTAACTATGGCTACACCTTC
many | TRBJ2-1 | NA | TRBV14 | CASSQVKGGSYNEQFF | TGTGCCAGCAGCCAAGTTAAGGGGGGGAGCTACAATGAGCAGTTCTTC
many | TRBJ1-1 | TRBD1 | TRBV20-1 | CSAEGQGFEAFF | TGCAGTGCTGAAGGACAGGGGTTTGAAGCTTTCTTT
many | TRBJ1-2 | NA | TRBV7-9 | CASSPVGPIGYTF | TGTGCCAGCAGCCCTGTAGGCCCGATTGGCTACACCTTC
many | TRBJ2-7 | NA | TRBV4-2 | CASSQDLAVSYEQYF | TGTGCCAGCAGCCAAGATCTTGCAGTATCCTACGAGCAGTACTTC
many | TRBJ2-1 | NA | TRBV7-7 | CASSFSGSNEQFF | TGTGCTAGCAGCTTTTCAGGGTCCAATGAGCAGTTCTTC
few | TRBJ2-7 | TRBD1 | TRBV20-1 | CSASWDRAYEQYF | TGCAGTGCTAGCTGGGACAGGGCCTACGAGCAGTACTTC
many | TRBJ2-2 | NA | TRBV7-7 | CASSPFRQAPTGELFF | TGTGCTAGCAGCCCCTTCCGACAGGCCCCTACCGGGGAGCTGTTTTTT
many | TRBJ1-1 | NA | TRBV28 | CASSYVENTEAFF | TGTGCCAGCAGTTACGTCGAGAACACTGAAGCTTTCTTT
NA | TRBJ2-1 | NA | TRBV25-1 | CASSIMRGEVGNNEQFF | TGTGCCAGCAGTATCATGCGGGGTGAGGTCGGGAACAATGAGCAGTTCTTC
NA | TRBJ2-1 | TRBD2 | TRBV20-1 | CSAREGGRTNEQFF | TGCAGTGCTAGGGAGGGCGGGAGAACGAATGAGCAGTTCTTC
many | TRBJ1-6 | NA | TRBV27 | CASSTRWGYNSPLHF | TGTGCCAGCAGTACCCGTTGGGGGTATAATTCACCCCTCCACTTT
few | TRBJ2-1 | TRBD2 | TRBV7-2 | CASSLSGRIIHEQFF | TGTGCCAGCAGCTTAAGCGGGAGGATTATCCATGAGCAGTTCTTC
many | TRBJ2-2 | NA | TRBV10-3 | CAIRGTANTGELFF | TGTGCCATCCGGGGTACCGCGAACACCGGGGAGCTGTTTTTT
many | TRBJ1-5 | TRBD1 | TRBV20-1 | CSAQLAGTGNQPQHF | TGCAGTGCCCAACTCGCCGGGACAGGGAATCAGCCCCAGCATTTT
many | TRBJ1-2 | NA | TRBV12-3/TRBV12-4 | CASSSSGALGYTF | TGTGCCAGCAGTAGCTCGGGGGCGCTTGGCTACACCTTC
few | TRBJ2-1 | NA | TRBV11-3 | CASSRGAPCNEQFF | TGTGCCAGCAGCCGGGGGGCCCCTTGCAATGAGCAGTTCTTC
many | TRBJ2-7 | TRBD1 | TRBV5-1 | CASRSGTGEEQYF | TGCGCCAGCAGATCCGGGACAGGGGAAGAGCAGTACTTC
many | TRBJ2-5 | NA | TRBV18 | CASSERERESQYF | TGTGCCAGCTCAGAGCGAGAAAGAGAGTCCCAGTACTTC
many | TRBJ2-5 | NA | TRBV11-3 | CASSSGGGETQYF | TGTGCCAGCAGCTCGGGGGGCGGAGAGACCCAGTACTTC
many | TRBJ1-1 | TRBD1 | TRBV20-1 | CSARAFTGQEAFF | TGCAGTGCTAGAGCTTTTACGGGACAGGAAGCTTTCTTT
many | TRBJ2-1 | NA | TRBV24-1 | CATSDVQPGHNEQFF | TGTGCCACCAGTGATGTACAACCGGGACACAATGAGCAGTTCTTC
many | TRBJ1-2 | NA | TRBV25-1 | CASSDYWHGYTF | TGTGCCAGCAGTGATTACTGGCATGGCTACACCTTC
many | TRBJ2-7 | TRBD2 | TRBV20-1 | CSAPGDYTYEQYF | TGCAGTGCTCCGGGGGACTATACCTACGAGCAGTACTTC
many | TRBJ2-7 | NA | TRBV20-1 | CSAPPEAGREQYF | TGCAGTGCTCCACCCGAGGCGGGAAGGGAGCAGTACTTC
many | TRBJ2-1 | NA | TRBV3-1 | CASSPETYNEQFF | TGTGCCAGCAGCCCAGAGACTTACAATGAGCAGTTCTTC
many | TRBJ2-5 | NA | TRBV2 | CASRKILAETQYF | TGTGCCAGCAGAAAGATTCTTGCGGAGACCCAGTACTTC
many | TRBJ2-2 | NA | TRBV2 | CASSEARGPGELFF | TGTGCCAGCAGTGAAGCCAGGGGCCCCGGGGAGCTGTTTTTT
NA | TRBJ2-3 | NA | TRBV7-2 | CASSFSWQHDTQYF | TGTGCCAGCAGCTTTTCGTGGCAACATGATACGCAGTATTTT
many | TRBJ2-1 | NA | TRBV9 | CASSVEIGGAKYNEQFF | TGTGCCAGCAGCGTGGAAATTGGGGGCGCGAAATACAATGAGCAGTTCTTC
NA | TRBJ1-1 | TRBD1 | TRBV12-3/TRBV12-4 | CASSNRGKNTEAFF | TGTGCCAGCAGTAACAGGGGTAAGAACACTGAAGCTTTCTTT
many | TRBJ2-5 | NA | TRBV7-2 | CASSSRGGETQYF | TGTGCCAGCAGCTCCCGGGGAGGAGAGACCCAGTACTTC
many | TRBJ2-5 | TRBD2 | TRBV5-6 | CASKLAGGETQYF | TGTGCCAGCAAACTAGCGGGAGGCGAGACCCAGTACTTC
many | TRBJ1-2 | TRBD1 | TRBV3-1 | CASSRDRGQLGYGYTF | TGTGCCAGCAGCCGGGACAGGGGGCAACTGGGCTATGGCTACACCTTC
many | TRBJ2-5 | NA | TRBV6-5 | CASSYSGGTQYF | TGTGCCAGCAGTTACTCGGGGGGGACCCAGTACTTC
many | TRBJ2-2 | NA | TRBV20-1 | CSANVQRSRTGELFF | TGCAGTGCTAATGTACAGAGATCAAGGACCGGGGAGCTGTTTTTT
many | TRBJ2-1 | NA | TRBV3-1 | CASSQESEIRDGEQFF | TGTGCCAGCAGCCAAGAATCTGAGATACGCGATGGTGAGCAGTTCTTC
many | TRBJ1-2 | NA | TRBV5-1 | CASSKSGQPAYGYTF | TGCGCCAGCAGCAAGTCTGGCCAGCCCGCCTATGGCTACACCTTC
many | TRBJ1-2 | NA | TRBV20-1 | CSAKVMGAVGYGYTF | TGCAGTGCCAAGGTGATGGGCGCTGTGGGCTATGGCTACACCTTC